Below, 13 T cell receptor beta chains from the same sample are listed, as sequenced in a study of blood T cells in healthy people across ages. A second roughly 6 to 11 cycle PCR used barcoded and J-beta primers. TCRdb re-called the 5' RACE reads with MiXCR, one entry per CDR3 protein. This table has about 1,500,000 distinct CDR3 sequences, about 40% appearing once. The sample taken for sequencing was blood. Receptor source: a woman aged 18-29 years in good health.

The chain joins TRBV7-9 to TRBJ2-5, with a tentative D call TRBD1 (5 bases). This CDR3 is 16 amino acids long. CDR1 is SEHNR, CDR2 FQNEAQ, per germline (reference sequence). Trimming left V 1 base short and J 1 base short, with 13 bases between. The CDR3 protein is CASSLGIDRLQETQYF. CDR3 nucleotide sequence: TGTGCCAGCAGCTTAGGGATAGACAGACTCCAAGAGACCCAGTACTTC.

The chain joins TRBV5-1 to TRBJ2-3; 7 bases agree with TRBD2. V shed 4 bases and J 4 bases; nucleotides not matched to a gene: 12. Germline CDR1 reads SGHRS; CDR2 reads YFSETQ. The CDR3 consists of 16 residues. The DNA of the CDR3 is TGCGCCAGCAGCCTGGAGGGCGGGAGTCGAGCAGATACGCAGTATTTT. Its protein is CASSLEGGSRADTQYF.

This clonotype was seen only a few times. The genes are TRBV6-1 and TRBJ1-2; no firm D call. Trimming pared 4 bases from V and 5 bases from J, leaving 11 bases between. Germline loops: CDR1 MNHNS, CDR2 SASEGT. This CDR3 region has 13 residues. CDR3 in amino acids: CASSVRTVYGYTF. As DNA, the CDR3 is TGTGCCAGCAGTGTTCGGACGGTATATGGCTACACCTTC.

This clonotype was detected only a few times. The V call is TRBV7-2, the J call TRBJ2-1; D assignment may be TRBD1 or TRBD2 (6 bases each). V lost 5 bases to trimming and J lost 1 base, with 15 bases between them. Germline values: CDR1 SGHTA, CDR2 FQGNSA. The CDR3 consists of 16 residues. This CDR3 reads CASSTLRGGSYNEQFF. The CDR3 nucleotides are TGTGCCAGCAGCACCCTCCGAGGGGGGTCCTACAATGAGCAGTTCTTC.

This clonotype came up a few times. The CDR3 DNA is TGTGCCAGCAGTTTGGTAGGGGCCGCCGGGGGAGGCTACACCTTC. The encoded protein is CASSLVGAAGGGYTF. The chain is built from TRBV28 and TRBJ1-2; D might be TRBD1 (5 bases). This CDR3 contains 15 residues. CDR1 and CDR2 (germline): MDHEN, SYDVKM. Trimming removed 3 bases at V and 8 bases at J, with 19 bases between.

This clonotype was picked up a small number of times. The chain joins TRBV3-1 to TRBJ1-2, with D unresolved. The length of the CDR3 is 13 residues. Trimming removed 3 bases from V and 6 bases from J, with 11 bases in between. In germline, CDR1 is LGHDT, CDR2 YNNKEL (reference sequence). The chain's CDR3 is CASSHWTSDGYTF. The CDR3 nucleotides read TGTGCCAGCAGCCATTGGACGTCGGATGGCTACACCTTC.

The V gene is TRBV20-1, the J gene TRBJ2-1; 14 bases line up with TRBD2. The CDR3 loop spans 19 amino acids. J was trimmed by 2 bases and V by 6 bases; bases with no gene match: 15. Per the germline V gene, CDR1 is DFQATT and CDR2 is SNEGSKA (reference sequence). The CDR3 sequence is CSAPLRGTSGRGTYNEQFF. For the CDR3, the DNA is TGCAGTGCCCCACTACGGGGGACTAGCGGGAGAGGTACCTACAATGAGCAGTTCTTC.

The chain employs TRBV10-3 and TRBJ2-7; 11 positions match TRBD2. The DNA end lines up better with TRBJ2-5; the J call may be wrong. CDR3 size: 16 residues. Germline CDR1 and CDR2: ENHRY and SYGVKD. The CDR3 DNA sequence: TGTGCCATCAGTGAGTCTGGTAGCGGGAGGGGAGAGACCCAGTACTTC. Its translation: CAISESGSGRGETQYF.

The J gene is TRBJ1-5, the V gene TRBV16, with D perhaps TRBD1 (5 bases). In germline, CDR1 is KGHSY, CDR2 FQNENV. This CDR3 is built from 15 residues. V was clipped by 4 bases and J by 3 bases, with 13 bases between them. The CDR3 reads CASSRRDGYNQPQHF. The CDR3 DNA reads as TGTGCCAGCAGCCGCCGGGACGGCTACAATCAGCCCCAGCATTTT.

Only a few counts were recorded for this clonotype. V usage is TRBV15 and J usage is TRBJ2-6, with D possibly matching TRBD1 (5 bases). The germline V gene has CDR1 LNHNV and CDR2 YYDKDF (reference sequence). The ends were cut back, 0 bases at V and 0 bases at J, with 21 bases in the middle. CDR3 length: 21 residues. The CDR3 nucleotides are TGTGCCACCAGCAGAGATGAAGTAGGGGTCTTGGATAGCTCTGGGGCCAACGTCCTGACTTTC. Its translation: CATSRDEVGVLDSSGANVLTF.

This clonotype was recorded once. This chain joins TRBV6-1 and TRBJ2-3; D is uncertain. Trimming stripped 4 bases from V and 0 bases from J, with 17 bases between. Germline V gene sequence: CDR1 MNHNS, CDR2 SASEGT. CDR3 length: 17 amino acids. The CDR3: CASSARHWAASTDTQYF. CDR3 in DNA: TGTGCCAGCAGTGCCAGACACTGGGCCGCTAGCACAGATACGCAGTATTTT.

The V gene is TRBV15, the J gene TRBJ1-5; D is possibly TRBD1 (6 bases). Germline assignment: CDR1 LNHNV and CDR2 YYDKDF (reference sequence). V was trimmed by 7 bases and J by 3 bases, leaving 19 bases between them. This CDR3 is 16 amino acids long. CDR3 nucleotide sequence: TGTGCCACCACCCCGGGGGGGCGCGACTCCAATCAGCCCCAGCATTTT. Amino acids: CATTPGGRDSNQPQHF.

The chain combines TRBV25-1 with TRBJ1-4; D is ambiguous. Germline CDR1 MGHDK, CDR2 SYGVNS. This CDR3 spans 12 amino acids. Trimming cost V 6 bases and J 10 bases, with 12 bases left between them. CDR3 sequence reads: CASRGGPGKLFF. CDR3 nucleotides: TGTGCCAGCAGGGGAGGTCCCGGAAAACTGTTTTTT.